The 32 T cell receptor beta chains given below trace back to one sample, sequenced in a study of blood T cell repertoires in COVID-19. The method was immunoSEQ multiplex PCR; TCRdb's version includes in-frame clones alone and lacks a portion of them. The table records more than 250,000 clones, 84% of them present only once. The specimen was peripheral blood. Receptors were obtained from a human donor in a cohort sampled during active COVID-19.

The genes are TRBV5-4 and TRBJ2-7; 9 nucleotides match TRBD2. This CDR3 has 14 residues. J was trimmed by 7 bases and V by 2 bases; bases with no gene match: 7. The germline gives CDR1 SGHNT, CDR2 YYREEE (reference sequence). CDR3 amino acids: CASSFRRGGQEQYF. The CDR3, as DNA: TGTGCCAGCAGCTTCAGGCGGGGGGGGCAGGAGCAGTACTTC.

V usage is TRBV10-2 and J usage is TRBJ2-7, with D tentatively TRBD2 (5 bases). The V end was cut by 4 bases, the J end by 4 bases, with 20 bases between. Looked up from germline, CDR1 is WSHSY and CDR2 is SAAADI. The CDR3 has 16 amino acids. CDR3 DNA sequence: TGCGCCAGCAGTGTTTCAGTTCGGGGTGATAGGTACGAGCAGTACTTC. This encodes CASSVSVRGDRYEQYF.

V usage is TRBV7-6 and J usage is TRBJ2-7; the D is unclear. The V and J ends lost 1 base and 0 bases respectively, with 10 bases between them. The CDR3 is 15 residues long. CDR1 is SGHVS and CDR2 is FNYEAQ in the germline V gene. CDR3: CASSLGRSYSYEQYF. CDR3 sequence (DNA): TGTGCCAGCAGCTTAGGCCGGAGCTACTCCTACGAGCAGTACTTC.

The rearrangement uses TRBV14 and TRBJ2-1; 7 nucleotides agree with TRBD2. V dropped 1 base and J dropped 8; count of bases not matched to a gene: 11. The CDR3 sequence is 16 residues long. Looked up from germline, CDR1 is SGHDN and CDR2 is FVKESK. CDR3 sequence reads: CASSQGAAGVRDEQFF. DNA of the CDR3: TGTGCCAGCAGCCAAGGGGCGGCGGGAGTACGTGATGAGCAGTTCTTC.

The rearrangement links TRBV20-1 to TRBJ2-4; 14 nucleotides line up with TRBD2. After removal of 3 bases from V and 0 bases from J, the junction contained 4 bases not matched to a gene. CDR1 DFQATT and CDR2 SNEGSKA come from the germline V gene (reference sequence). This CDR3 spans 17 amino acids. The CDR3 protein is CSASLGLAGVAKNIQYF. The CDR3 nucleotides are TGCAGTGCTAGTCTGGGACTAGCGGGGGTAGCCAAAAACATTCAGTACTTC.

This clone was seen more than once but under ten times. J is TRBJ1-2 and V is TRBV6-5; TRBD1 agrees at 10 bases. The CDR3 runs 15 residues. V lost 5 bases and J lost 6; bases outside the gene matches: 9. Looked up from germline, CDR1 is MNHEY and CDR2 is SVGAGI. The CDR3: CASSRHDRGLDGYTF. In DNA form, the CDR3 reads TGTGCCAGCAGTCGCCACGACAGGGGGCTTGATGGCTACACCTTC.

The rearrangement joins TRBV5-1 to TRBJ1-2; D might be TRBD1 (6 bases). Germline CDR1 reads SGHRS; CDR2 reads YFSETQ. This CDR3 has 15 residues. Trimming cost V 2 bases and J 0 bases, with 11 bases left between them. The CDR3 sequence: CASSLGTLTNYGYTF. CDR3 nucleotides: TGCGCCAGCAGCTTAGGGACACTGACTAACTATGGCTACACCTTC.

The chain carries TRBV12-3 or TRBV12-4 and TRBJ1-1, with no clear D. The V and J ends lost 8 bases and 2 bases respectively, with 12 bases between them. The CDR3 covers 13 residues. The CDR3 DNA follows: TGTGCCAGCGGGCCGAGACACAACACTGAAGCTTTCTTT. Translation: CASGPRHNTEAFF.

As for this clone: The same CDR3 arises from other DNA sequences in this sample as well. The chain combines TRBV28 with TRBJ2-7; 10 nucleotides line up with TRBD2. The CDR3 is 15 amino acids. Trimming took 4 bases from V and 0 from J; bases not matched to a gene: 3. Germline assignment: CDR1 MDHEN and CDR2 SYDVKM. The CDR3 DNA reads TGTGCCAGCAGTTCTATAGCGGGGGGCTCCTACGAGCAGTACTTC. Its translation: CASSSIAGGSYEQYF.

The rearrangement links TRBV5-6 to TRBJ2-5; tentatively, D is TRBD2 (5 bases). Trimming cost V 4 bases and J 5 bases, with 18 bases left between them. Germline CDR1 SGHDT, CDR2 YYEEEE. The CDR3 has 15 residues. The CDR3 sequence is CASSPSEVAYETQYF. CDR3 DNA: TGTGCCAGCAGCCCATCGGAGGTGGCTTACGAGACCCAGTACTTC.

The rearrangement joins TRBV19 to TRBJ2-2, with 9 nucleotides matching TRBD1. V trimming: 9 bases; J trimming: 5 bases; junction bases outside the gene matches: 7. This CDR3 region has 14 residues. CDR1 is LNHDA and CDR2 is SQIVND in the germline V gene (reference sequence). The CDR3 region is CASIQGAGTGELFF. In DNA form, the CDR3 reads TGTGCCAGCATACAGGGGGCCGGTACCGGGGAGCTGTTTTTT.

The rearrangement joins TRBV6-6 to TRBJ2-7, with 8 positions matching TRBD2. This CDR3 is built from 19 residues. The ends lost 5 bases at V and 5 bases at J; junction bases unmatched: 23. Germline CDR1 is MNHNY and CDR2 is SVGAGI (reference sequence). CDR3 DNA: TGTGCCAGCAGTCAAATGACGCGTCGGGGGGGCCGTACGAGAAACGAGCAGTACTTC. Protein: CASSQMTRRGGRTRNEQYF.

The chain links TRBV5-1 to TRBJ2-1, with 9 bases that match TRBD1. V shed 0 bases and J 4 bases; nucleotides not matched to a gene: 5. Per the germline V gene, CDR1 is SGHRS and CDR2 is YFSETQ. The CDR3 sequence is 16 residues long. Written as DNA, the CDR3 is TGCGCCAGCAGCTTGGCCCCCGGGACAGGGTACAATGAGCAGTTCTTC. As protein: CASSLAPGTGYNEQFF. Full variable domain (remainder filled in from reference TRBV5-1 and TRBJ2-1): KAGVTQTPRYLIKTRGQQVTLSCSPISGHRSVSWYQQTPGQGLQFLFEYFSETQRNKGNFPGRFSGRQFSNSRSEMNVSTLELGDSALYLCASSLAPGTGYNEQFFGPGTRLTVL.

This clone occurred a few times. V gene TRBV6-5 combines with J gene TRBJ1-1, with TRBD1 matching over 9 bases. CDR3 size: 13 residues. The V gene's germline CDR1 is MNHEY and CDR2 SVGAGI. Germline trimming cut 6 bases from V and 10 bases from J; bases unmatched to any gene: 9. The CDR3 region has the DNA TGTGCCAGCAGACCCGGGACAGGGCGTACAGCTTTCTTT. Translating gives CASRPGTGRTAFF.

This CDR3 reads CASSQGLGQGGSPLHF. The DNA of the CDR3 is TGTGCCAGCAGCCAAGGTTTGGGACAGGGTGGTTCACCCCTCCACTTT. The chain combines TRBV4-2 with TRBJ1-6, with 9 bases that match TRBD1. V shed 1 base, J shed 9 bases, and the junction held 7 bases outside the gene matches. The CDR3 length is 16 residues. Germline values: CDR1 LGHNA, CDR2 YNFKEQ.

This clone was recorded a few times. This chain uses TRBV3-1 (or the pseudogene TRBV3-2) with TRBJ2-6; D is unresolved. With 7 bases removed from V and 3 bases from J, the gap between germline ends came to 13 bases. CDR1 is LGHDT and CDR2 is YNNKEL in the germline V gene (reference sequence). This CDR3 is 15 amino acids long. CDR3 DNA sequence: TGTGCCAGCACGCTCCAGGTGGTTGGGGCCAACGTCCTGACTTTC. It is translated as CASTLQVVGANVLTF.

The chain employs TRBV11-2 and TRBJ1-3, with D hard to call. CDR1 SGHAT and CDR2 FQNNGV come from the germline V gene. CDR3 length equals 15 residues. The V gene lost 4 bases and the J gene lost 0 bases, with 10 bases spanning the gap. CDR3: CASSWGESSGNTIYF. The CDR3 region has the DNA TGTGCCAGCAGCTGGGGAGAGAGCTCTGGAAACACCATATATTTT.

This chain joins TRBV3-1 (or the pseudogene TRBV3-2) and TRBJ1-4; D uncertain. The V end lost 5 bases, the J end lost 0 bases, and 7 bases lay between the germline ends. The germline CDR1 and CDR2 sequences are LGHDT and YNNKEL (reference sequence). CDR3 length: 14 amino acids. This CDR3 reads CASSSHPTNEKLFF. The CDR3 DNA reads as TGTGCCAGCAGCTCACACCCAACTAATGAAAAACTGTTTTTT.

J is TRBJ2-5 and V is TRBV11-2, with D tentatively TRBD1 (6 bases). V shed 0 bases and J shed 5 bases, with 13 bases lying between them. CDR1 is SGHAT, CDR2 FQNNGV, per germline. CDR3 size: 15 residues. CDR3 residues: CASSLDGDRQETQYF. The CDR3 DNA follows: TGTGCCAGCAGCTTAGATGGAGACAGGCAGGAGACCCAGTACTTC.

The rearrangement joins TRBV18 to TRBJ1-1; TRBD1 matches at 8 bases. Germline V gives CDR1 KGHSH, CDR2 LQKENI. There are 16 residues in the CDR3. With 1 base clipped from V and 7 bases from J, the junction kept 11 bases outside the gene matches. This CDR3 is CASSPLYSRGRDEAFF. In DNA, the CDR3 is TGTGCCAGCTCACCACTATACTCCAGGGGGCGAGATGAAGCTTTCTTT.

A few counts support this clone. The chain links TRBV20-1 to TRBJ1-2; 8 bases match TRBD1. CDR1 and CDR2 (germline): DFQATT, SNEGSKA (reference sequence). The CDR3 length is 12 residues. V gave up 3 bases and J gave up 4 bases; unmatched junction bases: 1. CDR3 loop: CSASQGAYGYTF. CDR3 DNA sequence: TGCAGTGCTAGTCAGGGGGCCTATGGCTACACCTTC.

This rearrangement joins TRBV19 to TRBJ2-1, with 7 bases aligning to TRBD1. With 6 bases clipped from V and 3 bases from J, the junction kept 14 bases outside the gene matches. Germline V gene sequence: CDR1 LNHDA, CDR2 SQIVND (reference sequence). The CDR3 runs to 17 residues. Written as DNA, the CDR3 is TGTGCCAGTAGCGGGACAGCATTCCCAACCAACTACAATGAGCAGTTCTTC. It encodes CASSGTAFPTNYNEQFF.

The rearrangement uses TRBV29-1 and TRBJ2-2, with D possibly being TRBD1 (5 bases). This CDR3 has 13 residues. Per the germline V gene, CDR1 is SQVTM and CDR2 is ANQGSEA. The V end was cut by 3 bases, the J end by 3 bases, with 8 bases between. This chain's CDR3 is CSVDKGYTGELFF. CDR3 coding DNA: TGCAGCGTTGATAAGGGGTACACCGGGGAGCTGTTTTTT.

The rearrangement links TRBV5-1 to TRBJ2-1, with 10 bases that match TRBD2. The ends lost 4 bases at V and 7 bases at J; junction bases unmatched: 11. This CDR3 contains 16 residues. CDR1 and CDR2 (germline): SGHRS, YFSETQ. CDR3 residues: CASSPTLAGGLNEQFF. For the CDR3, the DNA is TGCGCCAGCAGCCCTACTTTAGCGGGGGGTCTAAATGAGCAGTTCTTC.

The chain combines TRBV6-5 with TRBJ2-2; tentatively, D is TRBD2 (6 bases). V dropped 5 bases and J dropped 0 bases, with 10 bases sitting between them. The germline V gene encodes CDR1 MNHEY and CDR2 SVGAGI. The CDR3 is 15 residues long. CDR3 nucleotide sequence: TGTGCCAGCAGTAGAGCGGGTGCGAACACCGGGGAGCTGTTTTTT. As protein: CASSRAGANTGELFF.

This clone was detected once. The chain couples TRBV6-5 to TRBJ1-1; unclear D gene. V lost 2 bases to trimming and J lost 0 bases, with 7 bases between them. The V gene's germline CDR1 is MNHEY and CDR2 SVGAGI. The CDR3 runs to 14 residues. The CDR3: CASSYRTVNTEAFF. As DNA, the CDR3 is TGTGCCAGCAGTTACAGGACTGTGAACACTGAAGCTTTCTTT.

As to this clone: Other DNA sequences in this sample translate to the same CDR3. The chain has TRBV4-1 and TRBJ1-4; 7 bases agree with TRBD1. Germline loops: CDR1 MGHRA, CDR2 YSYEKL. CDR3 length: 14 amino acids. J gave up 8 bases and V 1 base, and 4 bases lay outside the gene matches. The CDR3: CASSQGGGREKLFF. The CDR3 DNA reads as TGCGCCAGCAGCCAAGGAGGGGGCCGGGAAAAACTGTTTTTT.

The sample holds many counts of this clone. The chain uses TRBV27 and TRBJ1-2; perhaps TRBD1 as D (5 bases). The ends were cut back, 5 bases at V and 4 bases at J, with 23 bases in the middle. The CDR3 runs 17 residues. CDR1 is MNHEY, CDR2 SMNVEV, per germline (reference sequence). In DNA, the CDR3 is TGTGCCAGCAGTCCCGAAGGTGTGGGAAGGGGATCCTATGGCTACACCTTC. Translated, it gives CASSPEGVGRGSYGYTF.

This clone occurred many times. The rearrangement uses TRBV12-5 and TRBJ2-2; the match to TRBD1 covers 10 bases. The CDR3 length is 14 residues. The V segment lost 9 bases and the J segment 7 bases; nucleotides outside the gene matches: 8. Germline loops: CDR1 LGHNT, CDR2 FRNRAP. DNA for the CDR3: TGTGCTAGCCGGGCCGGGACAGGGGTCGGGGAGCTGTTTTTT. As protein: CASRAGTGVGELFF. The full variable domain, rest sourced from reference TRBV12-5 and TRBJ2-2, is DARVTQTPRHKVTEMGQEVTMRCQPILGHNTVFWYRQTMMQGLELLAYFRNRAPLDDSGMPKDRFSAEMPDATLATLKIQPSEPRDSAVYFCASRAGTGVGELFFGEGSRLTVL.

This clone was observed once. Germline and junction disagree at one end, which may indicate a read error. The V and J genes are TRBV7-8 and TRBJ2-7; the match to TRBD1 covers 8 bases. In germline, CDR1 is SGHVS, CDR2 FQNEAQ. This CDR3 region has 15 residues. The CDR3 here is CASSLGGQVYYGQYF. The CDR3, as DNA: TGTGCCAGCAGCTTAGGGGGACAGGTTTACTACGGGCAGTACTTC.

The V call is TRBV5-1, the J call TRBJ2-7; D not resolved. The germline V and J ends were trimmed by 4 bases and 3 bases, with 8 bases remaining between them. The germline gives CDR1 SGHRS, CDR2 YFSETQ. The CDR3 sequence is 12 residues long. CDR3 region: CASSLGNYEQYF. CDR3 sequence (DNA): TGCGCCAGCAGCCTAGGAAACTACGAGCAGTACTTC.

V gene TRBV28 combines with J gene TRBJ1-2; TRBD1 agrees at 8 bases. V shed 6 bases, J shed 10 bases, and the junction held 10 bases outside the gene matches. From germline, CDR1 is MDHEN and CDR2 SYDVKM. CDR3 size: 13 residues. CDR3 DNA: TGTGCCAGCAGACCCCAGGGGGCAGTATTCTACACCTTC. It yields the protein CASRPQGAVFYTF.